The 14 T cell receptor beta chains below all came from one sample that was sequenced in a study of cytomegalovirus exposure and HLA in healthy donors. The PCR was carried out with 60 Vbeta primers and 13 Jbeta primers. The repertoire was sequenced with immunoSEQ multiplex PCR; TCRdb's copy has only in-frame clones and lacks some. The table has over 100,000 clones, 10% seen once. Sequencing was carried out using PBMCs. These receptors all come from a man aged 35-49 years in good health and CMV-seropositive.

A few counts support this clone. J is TRBJ2-1 and V is TRBV6-5; D is undetermined. CDR1 is MNHEY, CDR2 SVGAGI, per germline. The V and J ends lost 2 bases and 1 base respectively, with 6 bases between them. This CDR3 contains 14 residues. In nucleotides, the CDR3 is TGTGCCAGCAGTTACAGGAGTTCCTACAATGAGCAGTTCTTC. This codes for CASSYRSSYNEQFF.

In this sample, this clone turned up a few times. The gene calls are TRBV28 and TRBJ2-7, with D possibly matching TRBD1 (6 bases). The V end was cut by 3 bases, the J end by 6 bases, with 12 bases between. CDR1 and CDR2 from the germline V gene are MDHEN and SYDVKM. The CDR3 loop spans 13 amino acids. CDR3 residues: CASSFYQGSEQYF. For the CDR3, the DNA is TGTGCCAGCAGTTTTTATCAGGGGAGCGAGCAGTACTTC.

There are a few counts of this clone. This sequence joins TRBV4-2 and TRBJ1-5; 8 bases match TRBD1. The CDR3 sequence is 14 residues long. V was pared by 4 bases and J by 5 bases, with 4 bases of the junction left unmatched. Germline V gene lookup returns CDR1 LGHNA and CDR2 YNFKEQ. In nucleotides, the CDR3 is TGTGCCAGCAGCCTGCAGGGGGCGGATCAGCCCCAGCATTTT. Encoded protein: CASSLQGADQPQHF.

J is TRBJ2-5 and V is TRBV4-1; TRBD1 is a possible D gene (5 bases). Trimming cost V 1 base and J 5 bases, with 11 bases left between them. The CDR3 covers 14 residues. Germline V CDR1 and CDR2: MGHRA, YSYEKL. The CDR3 here is CASSQGSKGETQYF. Here the CDR3 DNA reads TGCGCCAGCAGCCAAGGATCTAAGGGGGAGACCCAGTACTTC.

V gene TRBV7-3 combines with J gene TRBJ2-1, with 7 bases aligning to TRBD1. Germline V gene lookup returns CDR1 SGHTA and CDR2 FQGTGA. The CDR3 has 13 amino acids. Trimming took 3 bases from V and 5 from J; bases not matched to a gene: 1. The CDR3 here is CASSFGQDNEQFF. CDR3 in DNA: TGTGCCAGCAGCTTCGGACAGGACAATGAGCAGTTCTTC.

This clone turned up a few times. This sequence joins TRBV5-6 and TRBJ2-1; D perhaps matches TRBD2 (6 bases). V gave up 4 bases and J gave up 0 bases, with 14 bases separating them. The CDR3 runs 16 residues. Germline CDR1 reads SGHDT; CDR2 reads YYEEEE. CDR3 nucleotide sequence: TGTGCCAGCAGCCCTCGTGGGGGGAGCTCCTACAATGAGCAGTTCTTC. This codes for CASSPRGGSSYNEQFF. Filled out from reference TRBV5-6 and TRBJ2-1, the complete variable domain reads DAGVTQSPTHLIKTRGQQVTLRCSPKSGHDTVSWYQQALGQGPQFIFQYYEEEERQRGNFPDRFSGHQFPNYSSELNVNALLLGDSALYLCASSPRGGSSYNEQFFGPGTRLTVL.

In this sample, this clone turned up a few times. The chain carries TRBV10-3 and TRBJ1-2, with a tentative D call TRBD1 (6 bases). The germline gives CDR1 ENHRY, CDR2 SYGVKD. V was pared by 5 bases and J by 3 bases, with 10 bases between. This CDR3 comprises 13 residues. In DNA, the CDR3 is TGTGCCATCAGTCTTGGGGGCGACTATGGCTACACCTTC. Protein product: CAISLGGDYGYTF.

The sample holds a few counts of this clone. This chain links TRBV5-4 with TRBJ2-1; 8 bases match TRBD2. CDR1 and CDR2 (germline): SGHNT, YYREEE (reference sequence). V shed 1 base, J shed 4 bases, and the junction held 4 bases outside the gene matches. The CDR3 covers 15 residues. The chain's CDR3 is CASSLHTSGYNEQFF. As DNA, the CDR3 is TGTGCCAGCAGCTTGCATACTAGCGGATACAATGAGCAGTTCTTC.

This clone came up a few times. The gene calls are TRBV11-3 and TRBJ2-7; 10 bases align to TRBD1. Germline-derived CDR1 and CDR2 are SGHNT and YENEEA. This CDR3 contains 14 residues. Trimming cost V 5 bases and J 7 bases; bases outside gene matches: 8. The CDR3 nucleotides read TGTGCCAGCAGCGCCAGACAGGGGGCAAGTGAGCAGTACTTC. Amino acids: CASSARQGASEQYF. Drawing the rest from reference TRBV11-3 and TRBJ2-7, the complete variable domain is EAGVVQSPRYKIIEKKQPVAFWCNPISGHNTLYWYLQNLGQGPELLIRYENEEAVDDSQLPKDRFSAERLKGVDSTLKIQPAELGDSAVYLCASSARQGASEQYFGPGTRLTVT.

A few counts support this clone. This sequence joins TRBV19 and TRBJ1-2; D not certain. V lost 5 bases and J 2 bases, leaving 9 bases between the germline ends. This CDR3 has 13 residues. Germline values: CDR1 LNHDA, CDR2 SQIVND (reference sequence). CDR3 loop: CASSSAQNYGYTF. DNA for the CDR3: TGTGCCAGTAGTTCAGCACAGAACTATGGCTACACCTTC.

This clone appeared a few times. This sequence joins TRBV5-1 and TRBJ1-6; D is possibly TRBD1 (6 bases). The CDR3 loop spans 14 amino acids. V was cut by 0 bases and J by 7 bases, with 8 bases left in between. Germline assignment: CDR1 SGHRS and CDR2 YFSETQ. For the CDR3, the DNA is TGCGCCAGCAGCTTGGACAGGGTAAATTCACCCCTCCACTTT. Translating it yields CASSLDRVNSPLHF.

The chain joins TRBV5-1 to TRBJ2-7; 12 positions agree with TRBD1. The CDR3 runs 15 residues. Trimming at V came to 3 bases and at J to 5 bases, leaving 6 bases not matched to a gene. Germline values: CDR1 SGHRS, CDR2 YFSETQ. CDR3 sequence: CASSWGQGAPNEQYF. The CDR3 DNA reads TGCGCCAGCAGCTGGGGACAGGGGGCACCGAACGAGCAGTACTTC. Using reference TRBV5-1 and TRBJ2-7 for the parts outside the CDR3, the full variable domain is KAGVTQTPRYLIKTRGQQVTLSCSPISGHRSVSWYQQTPGQGLQFLFEYFSETQRNKGNFPGRFSGRQFSNSRSEMNVSTLELGDSALYLCASSWGQGAPNEQYFGPGTRLTVT.

The gene calls are TRBV4-3 and TRBJ1-1; D call uncertain. The CDR3 contains 13 residues. Germline loops: CDR1 LGHNA, CDR2 YSLEER. V was shortened by 3 bases and J by 5 bases, with 10 bases between the two germline ends. For the CDR3, the DNA is TGCGCCAGCAGCCAGGGCCGGGGAACTGAAGCTTTCTTT. Its translation is CASSQGRGTEAFF.

As regards this clone: Other DNA sequences of this sample code for an identical CDR3. The genes are TRBV5-4 and TRBJ2-7, with D tentatively TRBD1 (5 bases). The CDR3 covers 13 residues. The ends were cut back, 1 base at V and 0 bases at J, with 5 bases in the middle. The germline CDR1 and CDR2 sequences are SGHNT and YYREEE (reference sequence). The DNA of the CDR3 is TGTGCCAGCAGCTTGAGGGGCTCCTACGAGCAGTACTTC. This translates into CASSLRGSYEQYF.